This entry lists 8 T cell receptor beta chains sequenced from one sample in a study of response to subunit inactivated influenza vaccine (dated by TCRdb to the late 2010s). The protocol used for the library was RT-PCR. TCRdb names Illumina HiSeq 2500 as the instrument used. TCRdb trimmed the raw reads at Q25, called clones with MiXCR and kept productive beta chains. Each CDR3 protein appears once, grouped with its most common genes and DNA. The sample yields around 480,000 distinct CDR3 sequences; over 9.5% were counted once. Clones ranked in the top ten supply about 12% of the sample. Per the publication, the time point label means: 45 days after influenza vaccine administration. Sequenced here: PBMCs from blood, sampled 40 to 50 days after vaccination. The receptors were sampled from a man between 50 and 59 years old who received an inactivated influenza vaccine. Donor details come from another sample of the same person, matched by shared clones.

For this clonotype: A read error is possible here, since a much larger clone lies one base away. This chain links TRBV12-3 or TRBV12-4 with TRBJ1-1; TRBD1 might be the D (5 bases). There are 12 residues in the CDR3. The CDR3 is CASMRQNTKAFF. The CDR3 nucleotides are TGTGCCAGCATGCGACAGAACACTAAAGCTTTCTTT.

The chain carries TRBV7-3 and TRBJ2-7; 9 bases are a match to TRBD2. CDR1 is SGHTA, CDR2 FQGTGA, per germline. The CDR3 extends over 13 amino acids. Trimming removed 6 bases from V and 6 bases from J; junction bases left unmatched: 6. CDR3 sequence reads: CASSRSGSPEQYF. The CDR3 bases are TGTGCCAGCAGTCGTAGCGGGAGTCCCGAGCAGTACTTC.

This clonotype was picked up a small number of times. V is TRBV20-1 and J is TRBJ2-3; 7 bases align to TRBD1. This CDR3 spans 15 amino acids. V was clipped by 6 bases and J by 3 bases; unmatched bases: 12. The germline CDR1 and CDR2 sequences are DFQATT and SNEGSKA (reference sequence). In DNA, the CDR3 is TGCAGTGCCATTCTGACAGGGATAGGGACAGATACGCAGTATTTT. It translates to CSAILTGIGTDTQYF.

In this sample, this clonotype turned up many times. J is TRBJ2-3 and V is TRBV7-9; D gene ambiguous. Germline V lookup: CDR1 SEHNR, CDR2 FQNEAQ (reference sequence). The CDR3 spans 14 residues. V was trimmed by 4 bases and J by 0 bases, leaving 8 bases between them. Written as DNA, the CDR3 is TGTGCCAGCAGCTGGGAAGGGAGCACAGATACGCAGTATTTT. Its translation: CASSWEGSTDTQYF.

The table lists this clonotype with many counts. This rearrangement joins TRBV7-9 to TRBJ2-1; perhaps TRBD2 as D (6 bases). The V gene lost 5 bases and the J gene lost 6 bases, with 8 bases spanning the gap. The CDR3 has 12 amino acids. CDR1 and CDR2 from the germline V gene are SEHNR and FQNEAQ (reference sequence). The CDR3 DNA follows: TGTGCCAGCAGCCGGGACTTCAATGAGCAGTTCTTC. Translated: CASSRDFNEQFF. The full variable domain, in which reference TRBV7-9 and TRBJ2-1 provide the parts outside the CDR3, is DTGVSQNPRHKITKRGQNVTFRCDPISEHNRLYWYRQTLGQGPEFLTYFQNEAQLEKSRLLSDRFSAERPKGSFSTLEIQRTEQGDSAMYLCASSRDFNEQFFGPGTRLTVL.

V usage is TRBV28 and J usage is TRBJ2-6; 11 bases fit TRBD2. Germline loops: CDR1 MDHEN, CDR2 SYDVKM. The trim removed 7 bases at V and 4 bases at J, leaving 12 bases unmatched. The CDR3 is 18 residues long. CDR3 residues: CASTSLAGVKGGANVLTF. The CDR3 nucleotides are TGTGCCAGCACCTCACTAGCGGGAGTAAAGGGGGGGGCCAACGTCCTGACTTTC.

In this sample, this clonotype turned up a few times. V and J are TRBV7-9 and TRBJ1-1; unclear D gene. Germline V gives CDR1 SEHNR, CDR2 FQNEAQ (reference sequence). The germline V and J ends were trimmed by 2 bases and 1 base, with 8 bases remaining between them. The CDR3 runs 14 residues. The CDR3 DNA sequence: TGTGCCAGCAGCTTAATGAGTTGGAACACTGAAGCTTTCTTT. This encodes CASSLMSWNTEAFF.

The rearrangement joins TRBV27 to TRBJ2-1, with 13 bases lining up with TRBD2. Germline V CDR1 and CDR2: MNHEY, SMNVEV (reference sequence). V lost 8 bases, J lost 8 bases, and 12 bases stayed unmatched. This CDR3 contains 16 residues. The CDR3 sequence: CASYHGTSGRAHEQFF. The CDR3 nucleotides read TGTGCCAGCTACCACGGCACTAGCGGGAGGGCCCATGAGCAGTTCTTC.